Below are 5 T cell receptor beta chains sequenced from a single sample in a study of blood T cell repertoires in COVID-19. Clones were sequenced by immunoSEQ multiplex PCR, and TCRdb holds only the in-frame ones, with some missing. The profile shows approximately 140,000 clones, almost 90% of them singletons. The material sequenced was peripheral blood. The receptors derive from a woman in her sixties with acute or convalescent COVID-19.

The chain couples TRBV5-1 to TRBJ2-2; no clear D gene. The CDR3 has 15 residues. Germline V gene data show CDR1 as SGHRS and CDR2 as YFSETQ. V lost 0 bases, J lost 1 base, and 7 bases lay in between. In DNA form, the CDR3 reads TGCGCCAGCAGCTTGGACCAGGTGAACACCGGGGAGCTGTTTTTT. This codes for CASSLDQVNTGELFF.

V usage is TRBV5-1 and J usage is TRBJ1-3; unclear D gene. Germline CDR1 is SGHRS and CDR2 is YFSETQ. The CDR3 loop spans 16 amino acids. The germline V and J ends were trimmed by 0 bases and 3 bases, with 13 bases remaining between them. The CDR3 nucleotides read TGCGCCAGCAGCTTGGGCGGGCCGCTCGATGGAAACACCATATATTTT. Protein: CASSLGGPLDGNTIYF.

The V gene is TRBV4-2, the J gene TRBJ1-5; D not certain. The germline gives CDR1 LGHNA, CDR2 YNFKEQ. The V gene lost 2 bases and the J gene lost 1 base, with 9 bases spanning the gap. The length of the CDR3 is 15 residues. The CDR3 nucleotides read TGTGCCAGCAGCCAATACGAAGCGAGCAATCAGCCCCAGCATTTT. This translates into CASSQYEASNQPQHF.

The chain is built from TRBV3-1 (or the pseudogene TRBV3-2) and TRBJ1-1; D is perhaps TRBD1 (6 bases). The V gene lost 6 bases and the J gene lost 1 base, with 15 bases spanning the gap. This CDR3 has 15 amino acids. Germline V gene sequence: CDR1 LGHDT, CDR2 YNNKEL (reference sequence). This CDR3 reads CASRIYRDQNTEAFF. DNA for the CDR3: TGTGCCAGCAGGATCTACAGGGATCAGAACACTGAAGCTTTCTTT.

J is TRBJ2-7 and V is TRBV27, with D possibly being TRBD2 (6 bases). Germline assignment: CDR1 MNHEY and CDR2 SMNVEV (reference sequence). This CDR3 contains 15 residues. The germline V and J ends were trimmed by 1 base and 2 bases, with 12 bases remaining between them. This CDR3 is CASSLFSGTPYEQYF. CDR3 sequence (DNA): TGTGCCAGCAGTTTATTCTCGGGGACTCCCTACGAGCAGTACTTC.